The 26 T cell receptor beta chains below all came from one sample that was sequenced in a study of T-cell reconstitution after alpha-beta-depleted transplantation in children (dated by TCRdb to 2016 to 2018). Reading the label with the study, this specimen's treatment or condition is: allogeneic hematopoietic cell transplantation with graft depleted of TCRalphabeta T cells and CD19 B cells. The library relied on PCR. The reads were generated on an Illumina HiSeq 2500. To normalize quantification of the TCRbeta repertoire, the TCR libraries were built with molecular barcoding that relied on unique molecular identifiers. TCRdb reworked the public reads: Q25 trimming with fastp, MiXCR clone assembly, productive beta chains retained. Each entry is one CDR3 protein sequence, shown with its most common DNA and genes. Within this sample are approximately 1,000,000 distinct CDR3 sequences, with about 31% of them counted one time only. The top ten clones comprise roughly 31% of the sample.

Sequenced material: PBMCs, mostly from graft donor cells, taken 360 days after TCRalphabeta/CD19-depleted stem cell transplant. The receptors were gathered from a boy in the first two years of life who had a stem cell transplant for SCID, so the T cells may come from the graft donor.

This chain joins TRBV12-3 or TRBV12-4 and TRBJ2-5; D remains unclear. Trimming pared 6 bases from V and 1 base from J, leaving 12 bases between. The CDR3 is 14 residues long. In DNA form, the CDR3 reads TGTGCCAGCAGAGTTACGTCCCCCCAAGAGACCCAGTACTTC. This gives the protein CASRVTSPQETQYF.

This clonotype was detected a few times. The chain is built from TRBV11-2 and TRBJ2-3; tentative D call: TRBD1 (5 bases). The CDR3 spans 15 residues. From germline, CDR1 is SGHAT and CDR2 FQNNGV. The germline V and J ends were trimmed by 5 bases and 2 bases, with 14 bases remaining between them. The chain's CDR3 is CASSPRGSYTDTQYF. The DNA for the CDR3 is TGTGCCAGCAGCCCAAGGGGCAGTTACACAGATACGCAGTATTTT.

The genes are TRBV12-3 or TRBV12-4 and TRBJ2-1; TRBD2 matches 10 bases. After removal of 6 bases from V and 4 bases from J, the junction contained 3 bases not matched to a gene. The CDR3 extends over 14 amino acids. Written as DNA, the CDR3 is TGTGCCAGCAGGGGACTAGCGCCATACAATGAGCAGTTCTTC. Its protein is CASRGLAPYNEQFF.

This clonotype came up a few times. The V gene is TRBV4-1, the J gene TRBJ2-7; TRBD2 agrees at 7 bases. The CDR3 contains 17 residues. Germline trimming cut 3 bases from V and 2 bases from J; bases unmatched to any gene: 13. The germline V gene encodes CDR1 MGHRA and CDR2 YSYEKL. In DNA, the CDR3 is TGCGCCAGCAGCCAGGGAGGGTCCTCGACTCCTACCTACGAGCAGTACTTC. It specifies CASSQGGSSTPTYEQYF.

This clonotype was observed a handful of times. This chain uses TRBV3-1 with TRBJ1-2; D uncertain. This CDR3 contains 13 residues. V dropped 4 bases and J dropped 4 bases, with 10 bases sitting between them. Germline-derived CDR1 and CDR2 are LGHDT and YNNKEL (reference sequence). This CDR3 is CASSLLTGYGYTF. The CDR3 DNA reads TGTGCCAGCAGCCTTCTGACCGGCTATGGCTACACCTTC. Full variable domain (remainder filled in from reference TRBV3-1 and TRBJ1-2): DTAVSQTPKYLVTQMGNDKSIKCEQNLGHDTMYWYKQDSKKFLKIMFSYNNKELIINETVPNRFSPKSPDKAHLNLHINSLELGDSAVYFCASSLLTGYGYTFGSGTRLTVV.

The V and J genes are TRBV7-8 and TRBJ2-1, with no clear D. Germline values: CDR1 SGHVS, CDR2 FQNEAQ. The V end was cut by 0 bases, the J end by 2 bases, with 8 bases between. The length of the CDR3 is 15 residues. CDR3 nucleotides: TGTGCCAGCAGCTTAGCCGTGTACACCTACAATGAGCAGTTCTTC. Its protein product is CASSLAVYTYNEQFF.

The gene calls are TRBV5-1 and TRBJ1-5; 7 bases match TRBD1. Per the germline V gene, CDR1 is SGHRS and CDR2 is YFSETQ. The V segment lost 4 bases and the J segment 1 base; nucleotides outside the gene matches: 5. This CDR3 has 15 residues. The CDR3 here is CASSLETGSNQPQHF. CDR3 coding DNA: TGCGCCAGCAGCCTCGAGACAGGGAGCAATCAGCCCCAGCATTTT.

This clonotype was seen ten or more times. The chain joins TRBV5-1 to TRBJ2-5; the D gene is possibly TRBD1 (5 bases). Germline assignment: CDR1 SGHRS and CDR2 YFSETQ. CDR3 size: 13 residues. Trimming took 5 bases from V and 5 from J, leaving 13 bases between them. DNA for the CDR3: TGCGCCAGCAGGGGGCCTTGGGGTGAGACCCAGTACTTC. This gives the protein CASRGPWGETQYF.

The J gene is TRBJ2-1, the V gene TRBV2; TRBD1 matches at 7 bases. Germline V gene data show CDR1 as SNHLY and CDR2 as FYNNEI. Trimming took 7 bases from V and 9 from J; bases not matched to a gene: 15. The CDR3 runs 15 residues. The CDR3 DNA reads as TGTGCCAGCACCACCCTGTGGGGCAGGGGGATTGAGCAGTTCTTC. It specifies CASTTLWGRGIEQFF.

V is TRBV9 and J is TRBJ1-2; 12 bases are shared with TRBD1. This CDR3 region has 18 residues. J lost 5 bases, V lost 3 bases, and 14 bases had no gene match. Germline CDR1 is SGDLS and CDR2 is YYNGEE. The CDR3, as DNA: TGTGCCAGCAGCGCGTCCCGGGACAGGGGGCGCTCCCTTTATGGCTACACCTTC. Translation gives CASSASRDRGRSLYGYTF.

The chain links TRBV3-1 to TRBJ1-1; D is ambiguous. The CDR3 spans 13 residues. Germline V gene data show CDR1 as LGHDT and CDR2 as YNNKEL (reference sequence). Trimming removed 4 bases from V and 1 base from J, with 7 bases in between. The CDR3 DNA follows: TGTGCCAGCAGCCGACGCGAGAACACTGAAGCTTTCTTT. This translates into CASSRRENTEAFF. Together with reference TRBV3-1 and TRBJ1-1, the CDR3 gives the full variable domain: DTAVSQTPKYLVTQMGNDKSIKCEQNLGHDTMYWYKQDSKKFLKIMFSYNNKELIINETVPNRFSPKSPDKAHLNLHINSLELGDSAVYFCASSRRENTEAFFGQGTRLTVV.

This clonotype has at least ten counts. J is TRBJ2-1 and V is TRBV4-2; D not certain. Trimming pared 3 bases from V and 0 bases from J, leaving 9 bases between. The CDR3 is 15 amino acids. The germline CDR1 and CDR2 sequences are LGHNA and YNFKEQ. The CDR3, as DNA: TGTGCCAGCAGCCATGAAAAGAGCTCCTACAATGAGCAGTTCTTC. Its protein product is CASSHEKSSYNEQFF.

V usage is TRBV27 and J usage is TRBJ2-5, with D perhaps matching TRBD1 or TRBD2 (5 bases each). V lost 4 bases to trimming and J lost 0 bases, with 12 bases between them. This CDR3 is built from 15 residues. Germline V gives CDR1 MNHEY, CDR2 SMNVEV (reference sequence). Written as DNA, the CDR3 is TGTGCCAGCAGTTACCAAGGGACGTACCAAGAGACCCAGTACTTC. It codes for CASSYQGTYQETQYF.

The V call is TRBV6-1, the J call TRBJ1-2; weak D call: TRBD1 (5 bases). Germline V gives CDR1 MNHNS, CDR2 SASEGT. Trimming took 8 bases from V and 4 from J, leaving 8 bases between them. The CDR3 length is 11 residues. CDR3 amino acids: CASQGRYGYTF. The CDR3 nucleotides are TGTGCCAGCCAGGGTCGCTATGGCTACACCTTC.

This rearrangement joins TRBV2 to TRBJ2-1, with no clear D. Trimming cost V 1 base and J 4 bases, with 8 bases left between them. Germline V lookup: CDR1 SNHLY, CDR2 FYNNEI. The CDR3 is 14 amino acids. CDR3 protein: CASSEGTAYNEQFF. CDR3 in DNA: TGTGCCAGCAGTGAAGGTACAGCGTACAATGAGCAGTTCTTC.

The table lists this clonotype with a few counts. The gene calls are TRBV6-5 and TRBJ1-1; D might be TRBD1 (5 bases). Trimming left V 3 bases short and J 8 bases short, with 13 bases between. Germline values: CDR1 MNHEY, CDR2 SVGAGI. The CDR3 sequence is 13 residues long. The CDR3 DNA reads as TGTGCCAGCAGTTATTCGAGACAGAGCGAAGCTTTCTTT. Translation gives CASSYSRQSEAFF.

In this sample, this clonotype turned up many times. The V gene is TRBV12-3 or TRBV12-4, the J gene TRBJ2-1; tentatively, D is TRBD1 (6 bases). The CDR3 consists of 14 residues. V shed 2 bases and J shed 7 bases, with 12 bases lying between them. The CDR3 DNA is TGTGCCAGCAGTTTAACTATAAGGGGGAATGAGCAGTTCTTC. It encodes CASSLTIRGNEQFF.

This clonotype was detected only a few times. V usage is TRBV28 and J usage is TRBJ2-5; 8 bases are a match to TRBD1. V was clipped by 6 bases and J by 1 base; unmatched bases: 4. Germline V gene data show CDR1 as MDHEN and CDR2 as SYDVKM. The length of the CDR3 is 14 residues. The CDR3: CASRQGDLQETQYF. The CDR3 coding sequence is TGTGCCAGCAGACAGGGGGACCTCCAAGAGACCCAGTACTTC.

This clonotype was detected a few times. The rearrangement uses TRBV12-3 or TRBV12-4 and TRBJ2-5, with 7 bases identical to TRBD2. The CDR3 is 13 residues long. The junction had 4 bases not matched to a gene; V was cut back by 6 bases and J by 3 bases. CDR3 loop: CASRVGGEETQYF. The DNA for the CDR3 is TGTGCCAGCAGAGTGGGGGGGGAAGAGACCCAGTACTTC.

The chain is built from TRBV12-3 or TRBV12-4 and TRBJ2-7; D call uncertain. The CDR3 consists of 13 residues. V was clipped by 5 bases and J by 6 bases, with 14 bases between them. As DNA, the CDR3 is TGTGCCAGCAGTGAACGCTCGACCGGCGAGCAGTACTTC. Encoded protein: CASSERSTGEQYF.

This clonotype was counted many times. This chain uses TRBV5-1 with TRBJ1-5; D not certain. The CDR3 is 14 residues long. V was cut by 4 bases and J by 2 bases, with 10 bases left in between. Per the germline V gene, CDR1 is SGHRS and CDR2 is YFSETQ. The CDR3 protein is CASSPTVGNQPQHF. CDR3 sequence (DNA): TGCGCCAGCAGCCCTACAGTGGGCAATCAGCCCCAGCATTTT.

Regarding this clonotype: A junction end diverges from the germline sequence, so it may reflect a read error. V usage is TRBV20-1 and J usage is TRBJ2-7; weak D call: TRBD2 (7 bases). The CDR3 has 15 amino acids. Germline V gene data show CDR1 as DFQATT and CDR2 as SNEGSKA (reference sequence). The CDR3 sequence: CCASLAGASSYEQYF. As DNA, the CDR3 is TGCTGTGCTAGCCTCGCGGGGGCCAGCTCCTACGAGCAGTACTTC.

The chain links TRBV28 to TRBJ2-7; the D call may be TRBD1 or TRBD2 (5 bases each). CDR3 size: 15 residues. Trimming cost V 5 bases and J 0 bases, with 14 bases left between them. CDR1 and CDR2 from the germline V gene are MDHEN and SYDVKM. This chain's CDR3 is CASSLPGHDSYEQYF. In DNA form, the CDR3 reads TGTGCCAGCAGTCTCCCGGGGCATGACTCCTACGAGCAGTACTTC.

The genes are TRBV5-1 and TRBJ2-3, with D perhaps assigned TRBD1 or TRBD2 (5 bases each). The CDR3 consists of 15 residues. From germline, CDR1 is SGHRS and CDR2 YFSETQ. V was cut by 2 bases and J by 1 base, with 11 bases left in between. CDR3 in amino acids: CASSLVGARTDTQYF. CDR3 nucleotide sequence: TGCGCCAGCAGCTTAGTCGGGGCACGCACAGATACGCAGTATTTT.

The rearrangement uses TRBV20-1 and TRBJ1-2; D is possibly TRBD1 (5 bases). The CDR3 extends over 14 amino acids. Germline V gene lookup returns CDR1 DFQATT and CDR2 SNEGSKA (reference sequence). V lost 4 bases to trimming and J lost 6 bases, with 18 bases between them. The CDR3 sequence: CSATTGTSANGYTF. For the CDR3, the DNA is TGCAGTGCTACGACCGGGACCTCAGCTAATGGCTACACCTTC.

The V call is TRBV4-1, the J call TRBJ2-1; 12 bases agree with TRBD2. V shed 6 bases and J 3 bases; nucleotides not matched to a gene: 3. The CDR3 consists of 15 residues. Germline V lookup: CDR1 MGHRA, CDR2 YSYEKL. The CDR3 spells CASRQLAGGYNEQFF. The CDR3 DNA follows: TGCGCCAGCAGACAACTAGCGGGGGGCTACAATGAGCAGTTCTTC.